Listed here are 21 T cell receptor beta chains from one sample, sequenced in a study of cytomegalovirus exposure and HLA in healthy donors. The PCR made use of 60 Vbeta and 13 Jbeta primers. Sequencing used immunoSEQ multiplex PCR; TCRdb keeps in-frame clones, though not all of them. Here the sample spans under 200,000 clones, around 84% being singletons. The sample comprised PBMCs. These receptors originate from a man aged 30-40 years in good health and CMV-seropositive.

The chain joins TRBV9 to TRBJ1-3, with 7 bases matching TRBD1. This CDR3 is built from 16 residues. CDR1 is SGDLS and CDR2 is YYNGEE in the germline V gene. Trimming at V came to 3 bases and at J to 0 bases, leaving 6 bases not matched to a gene. As DNA, the CDR3 is TGTGCCAGCAGCGCGAGACAGGGAAACTCTGGAAACACCATATATTTT. Protein product: CASSARQGNSGNTIYF.

CDR3 in DNA: TGTGCCAGCAGCTTGCTCTACGGAGGGAGGGGAGAAGAGACCCAGTACTTC. Translating gives CASSLLYGGRGEETQYF. V usage is TRBV5-5 and J usage is TRBJ2-5, with TRBD2 identical over 7 bases. Per germline, CDR1 SGHKS and CDR2 YYEKEE (reference sequence). The CDR3 has 17 amino acids. V lost 1 base to trimming and J lost 3 bases; unmatched junction nucleotides: 12. Full variable domain (missing parts from reference TRBV5-5 and TRBJ2-5): DAGVTQSPTHLIKTRGQQVTLRCSPISGHKSVSWYQQVLGQGPQFIFQYYEKEERGRGNFPDRFSARQFPNYSSELNVNALLLGDSALYLCASSLLYGGRGEETQYFGPGTRLLVL.

This chain joins TRBV27 and TRBJ1-1; TRBD1 aligns across 7 bases. The CDR3 has 15 amino acids. V dropped 5 bases and J dropped 7; count of bases not matched to a gene: 13. Per the germline V gene, CDR1 is MNHEY and CDR2 is SMNVEV (reference sequence). CDR3 DNA sequence: TGTGCCAGCAGTCAAAGACAGGGTGTAAAAGGTGAAGCTTTCTTT. It is translated as CASSQRQGVKGEAFF.

The chain is built from TRBV18 and TRBJ1-6; 8 bases line up with TRBD1. Germline CDR1 KGHSH, CDR2 LQKENI. The CDR3 sequence is 14 residues long. J lost 8 bases, V lost 4 bases, and 4 bases had no gene match. The CDR3 loop is CASSLGTGYSPLHF. The CDR3 DNA reads TGTGCCAGCTCACTGGGGACAGGCTATTCACCCCTCCACTTT.

J is TRBJ1-5 and V is TRBV6-5, with D possibly TRBD1 on 6 matching bases. CDR1 and CDR2 (germline): MNHEY, SVGAGI. Trimming left V 7 bases short and J 1 base short, with 14 bases between. The CDR3 loop spans 15 amino acids. CDR3 sequence (DNA): TGTGCCAGCACAATACAGGGATTCAGCAATCAGCCCCAGCATTTT. Residues: CASTIQGFSNQPQHF.

The V gene is TRBV29-1, the J gene TRBJ1-1; D uncertain. CDR3 length: 10 amino acids. Trimming cost V 7 bases and J 0 bases, with 3 bases left between them. CDR1 and CDR2 from the germline V gene are SQVTM and ANQGSEA. CDR3 in DNA: TGCAGCGCAGTGAACACTGAAGCTTTCTTT. This codes for CSAVNTEAFF.

This chain uses TRBV4-1 with TRBJ2-3; the D is unclear. This CDR3 spans 16 amino acids. The germline V gene encodes CDR1 MGHRA and CDR2 YSYEKL. V was trimmed by 1 base and J by 4 bases, leaving 15 bases between them. The CDR3, as DNA: TGCGCCAGCAGCCAAGGGGCTTCAAACCAAGCAGATACGCAGTATTTT. As protein: CASSQGASNQADTQYF.

This chain uses TRBV5-1 with TRBJ2-2, with TRBD2 matching over 8 bases. The CDR3 length is 16 residues. J lost 1 base, V lost 2 bases, and 4 bases had no gene match. Germline V CDR1 and CDR2: SGHRS, YFSETQ. The CDR3 DNA follows: TGCGCCAGCAGCTTTTCCCTAGCGGGGAACACCGGGGAGCTGTTTTTT. As protein: CASSFSLAGNTGELFF.

The chain recombines TRBV6-5 with TRBJ1-4; 10 bases are a match to TRBD1. CDR3 length: 14 amino acids. V lost 4 bases to trimming and J lost 4 bases; unmatched junction nucleotides: 0. Germline V gene lookup returns CDR1 MNHEY and CDR2 SVGAGI. CDR3 in amino acids: CASSWDRGNEKLFF. Here the CDR3 DNA reads TGTGCCAGCAGTTGGGACAGGGGTAATGAAAAACTGTTTTTT.

This chain connects TRBV5-6 to TRBJ2-7; D might be TRBD2 (6 bases). The V end was cut by 1 base, the J end by 3 bases, with 11 bases between. The CDR3 length is 14 residues. Germline V CDR1 and CDR2: SGHDT, YYEEEE. The CDR3: CASSLSGVGYEQYF. The CDR3 coding sequence is TGTGCCAGCAGCTTGTCGGGGGTAGGCTACGAGCAGTACTTC.

The CDR3 region is CASSFYGTGGQGNTEAFF. The CDR3 DNA is TGTGCCAGCAGCTTCTACGGAACAGGGGGCCAGGGGAACACTGAAGCTTTCTTT. The V gene is TRBV7-4, the J gene TRBJ1-1, with 9 bases identical to TRBD1. CDR1 SGHVT and CDR2 SQSDAQ come from the germline V gene. CDR3 length: 18 residues. The V gene end was trimmed by 3 bases and the J gene end by 1 base; junction bases not matched to a gene: 12.

The chain combines TRBV19 with TRBJ1-1; unclear D gene. With 8 bases removed from V and 6 bases from J, the gap between germline ends came to 19 bases. The CDR3 loop spans 14 amino acids. Germline V gene lookup returns CDR1 LNHDA and CDR2 SQIVND (reference sequence). The CDR3 sequence is CASRDHLSGAEAFF. The CDR3 bases are TGTGCCAGTCGCGACCATTTGAGCGGGGCTGAAGCTTTCTTT.

This clone was found a few times. The rearrangement links TRBV4-3 to TRBJ1-3; 9 nucleotides match TRBD1. CDR1 is LGHNA and CDR2 is YSLEER in the germline V gene. Trimming took 3 bases from V and 0 from J; bases not matched to a gene: 6. This CDR3 comprises 17 residues. The CDR3 spells CASSQGQGGLSGNTIYF. In DNA form, the CDR3 reads TGCGCCAGCAGCCAGGGACAGGGAGGACTCTCTGGAAACACCATATATTTT.

The chain uses TRBV29-1 and TRBJ1-1; tentative D call: TRBD1 (5 bases). Between the trimmed V and J ends, which lost 1 base and 5 bases, there was a span of 14 bases. The CDR3 spans 14 residues. Germline V gene data show CDR1 as SQVTM and CDR2 as ANQGSEA. The CDR3 bases are TGCAGCGTTGAAGTGGGTAGGGGTAGGACTGAAGCTTTCTTT. Encoded protein: CSVEVGRGRTEAFF.

The chain combines TRBV9 with TRBJ2-1; D gene uncertain. Germline CDR1 and CDR2: SGDLS and YYNGEE. The V end lost 0 bases, the J end lost 1 base, and 8 bases lay between the germline ends. This CDR3 has 15 residues. The CDR3 DNA is TGTGCCAGCAGCGTAGCCCACGGGTCCTACAATGAGCAGTTCTTC. Residues: CASSVAHGSYNEQFF.

In this sample, this clone turned up once. This chain links TRBV5-1 with TRBJ1-2, with 7 bases that match TRBD1. This CDR3 has 14 residues. V was clipped by 2 bases and J by 6 bases; unmatched bases: 7. Germline values: CDR1 SGHRS, CDR2 YFSETQ. This chain's CDR3 is CASSFAHRGHGYTF. The CDR3 coding sequence is TGCGCCAGCAGCTTTGCGCACAGGGGCCATGGCTACACCTTC.

The rearrangement joins TRBV7-9 to TRBJ1-6; a weak D match, TRBD1 (6 bases). Trimming left V 2 bases short and J 8 bases short, with 13 bases between. This CDR3 is built from 15 residues. The V gene's germline CDR1 is SEHNR and CDR2 FQNEAQ (reference sequence). DNA of the CDR3: TGTGCCAGCAGCTTACTACAGGGAGTGGATTCACCCCTCCACTTT. This translates into CASSLLQGVDSPLHF.

This chain connects TRBV11-3 to TRBJ2-7, with 7 bases aligning to TRBD1. The CDR3 covers 15 residues. From germline, CDR1 is SGHNT and CDR2 YENEEA. V shed 3 bases, J shed 6 bases, and the junction held 11 bases outside the gene matches. The CDR3 region is CASSFKTGIPLEQYF. The CDR3 DNA is TGTGCCAGCAGCTTCAAGACAGGGATTCCCCTCGAGCAGTACTTC.

This clone occurred a few times. The chain links TRBV5-4 to TRBJ2-3; TRBD2 agrees at 8 bases. Germline CDR1 is SGHNT and CDR2 is YYREEE (reference sequence). V was pared by 0 bases and J by 5 bases, with 8 bases of the junction left unmatched. The CDR3 covers 16 residues. The CDR3 spells CASSLAGGRSIDTQYF. DNA for the CDR3: TGTGCCAGCAGCTTGGCGGGCGGGAGGTCAATAGATACGCAGTATTTT.

J is TRBJ2-1 and V is TRBV4-3, with 12 bases that match TRBD2. The CDR3 extends over 16 amino acids. V was pared by 5 bases and J by 7 bases, with 9 bases of the junction left unmatched. Germline V gene data show CDR1 as LGHNA and CDR2 as YSLEER. The CDR3 nucleotides read TGCGCCAGCAGCATACTAGCGGGAGGCTTAGGTAATGAGCAGTTCTTC. Residues: CASSILAGGLGNEQFF.

The chain carries TRBV18 and TRBJ1-1; D perhaps matches TRBD1 (6 bases). V was clipped by 6 bases and J by 6 bases, with 14 bases between them. The germline CDR1 and CDR2 sequences are KGHSH and LQKENI. CDR3 length: 13 amino acids. For the CDR3, the DNA is TGTGCCAGCTCCGCAAACCCAGGGGCTGAAGCTTTCTTT. Amino acid sequence: CASSANPGAEAFF. The whole variable domain, filled in from reference TRBV18 and TRBJ1-1, reads NAGVMQNPRHLVRRRGQEARLRCSPMKGHSHVYWYRQLPEEGLKFMVYLQKENIIDESGMPKERFSAEFPKEGPSILRIQQVVRGDSAAYFCASSANPGAEAFFGQGTRLTVV.